The 5 T cell receptor beta chains below all came from one sample that was sequenced in a study of blood T cell repertoires in COVID-19. The data were produced by immunoSEQ multiplex PCR, yet TCRdb's version contains in-frame clones alone and is incomplete. The sample holds around 200,000 clones; approximately 85% are singletons and the top ten take 6.2%. Source material: PBMCs or T cells enriched from blood (not recorded which). These receptors were collected from a man aged 40-50 years who had recovered from COVID-19.

This sequence joins TRBV18 and TRBJ1-1, with D perhaps TRBD1 (6 bases). The CDR3 is made up of 12 amino acids. Trimming removed 5 bases from V and 4 bases from J, with 8 bases in between. Germline V gene lookup returns CDR1 KGHSH and CDR2 LQKENI. Written as DNA, the CDR3 is TGTGCCAGCTCAACAGGGCCCACTGAAGCTTTCTTT. It yields the protein CASSTGPTEAFF.

This chain links TRBV7-2 with TRBJ2-1; TRBD2 is a possible D gene (6 bases). The germline V and J ends were trimmed by 5 bases and 6 bases, with 17 bases remaining between them. CDR3 length equals 15 residues. Germline-derived CDR1 and CDR2 are SGHTA and FQGNSA. CDR3 loop: CASSVRAGTFNEQFF. The CDR3 bases are TGTGCCAGCAGCGTAAGAGCGGGTACCTTCAATGAGCAGTTCTTC.

A few counts support this clone. Other DNA sequences in this sample translate to the same CDR3. The V and J genes are TRBV5-1 and TRBJ2-7; no clear D gene. Germline CDR1 is SGHRS and CDR2 is YFSETQ. The CDR3 is made up of 14 amino acids. The V end lost 0 bases, the J end lost 0 bases, and 7 bases lay between the germline ends. The CDR3 region is CASSLGQNSYEQYF. In DNA form, the CDR3 reads TGCGCCAGCAGCTTGGGGCAGAACTCCTACGAGCAGTACTTC.

This sequence joins TRBV16 and TRBJ1-5, with 12 bases lining up with TRBD1. The germline V gene encodes CDR1 KGHSY and CDR2 FQNENV. V trimming: 4 bases; J trimming: 7 bases; junction bases outside the gene matches: 17. There are 19 residues in the CDR3. The CDR3 loop reads CASSPLGSIGTGGGQPQHF. DNA of the CDR3: TGTGCCAGCAGCCCCCTGGGATCGATCGGGACAGGGGGCGGACAGCCCCAGCATTTT.

The chain employs TRBV5-1 and TRBJ2-1; D perhaps matches TRBD1 (5 bases). Germline CDR1 is SGHRS and CDR2 is YFSETQ. Trimming removed 4 bases at V and 3 bases at J, with 14 bases between. The CDR3 runs to 15 residues. CDR3 protein: CASSEMQGFYNEQFF. CDR3 in DNA: TGCGCCAGCAGCGAGATGCAGGGTTTCTACAATGAGCAGTTCTTC.